Below, 9 T cell receptor beta chains from the same sample are listed, as sequenced in a study of blood T cell repertoires in COVID-19. Assay: immunoSEQ multiplex PCR; the TCRdb copy retains only in-frame clones and omits some. The table includes about 300,000 clones, more than 75% detected once. Sequencing was done on a sample of PBMCs or T cells enriched from blood (not recorded which). These receptors came from a woman between 18 and 30 years old who had recovered from COVID-19.

The rearrangement links TRBV5-1 to TRBJ2-2, with a tentative D call TRBD2 (6 bases). The V end was cut by 1 base, the J end by 7 bases, with 14 bases between. The CDR3 has 15 amino acids. Germline assignment: CDR1 SGHRS and CDR2 YFSETQ. The DNA for the CDR3 is TGCGCCAGCAGCTTGTTGCCGGGGGTCAGCGGGGAGCTGTTTTTT. Translated, it gives CASSLLPGVSGELFF.

This clone was recorded a few times. The chain carries TRBV9 and TRBJ1-5; D gene ambiguous. Germline assignment: CDR1 SGDLS and CDR2 YYNGEE. The germline V and J ends were trimmed by 3 bases and 0 bases, with 10 bases remaining between them. The CDR3 covers 15 residues. CDR3 DNA sequence: TGTGCCAGCAGCGCGACATACAATAGCAATCAGCCCCAGCATTTT. Translated: CASSATYNSNQPQHF.

This rearrangement joins TRBV10-3 to TRBJ2-3; 11 bases align to TRBD2. Germline CDR1 ENHRY, CDR2 SYGVKD. The CDR3 extends over 16 amino acids. The trim removed 6 bases at V and 1 base at J, leaving 6 bases unmatched. The CDR3 sequence is CAIRGPTSGGTDTQYF. CDR3 nucleotides: TGTGCCATCAGGGGGCCGACTAGCGGGGGCACAGATACGCAGTATTTT.

The V and J genes are TRBV5-1 and TRBJ2-1; 13 bases agree with TRBD2. Trimming removed 9 bases from V and 6 bases from J; junction bases left unmatched: 3. The CDR3 runs 13 residues. The V gene's germline CDR1 is SGHRS and CDR2 YFSETQ. CDR3 sequence: CATGLAGSNEQFF. DNA of the CDR3: TGCGCCACGGGACTAGCGGGGTCCAATGAGCAGTTCTTC.

The chain is built from TRBV5-4 and TRBJ2-2, with 8 bases aligning to TRBD2. With V trimmed by 4 bases and J by 5 bases, 7 bases remained unmatched. Germline V lookup: CDR1 SGHNT, CDR2 YYREEE (reference sequence). The CDR3 spans 15 residues. The CDR3 nucleotides are TGTGCCAGCAGCAAACGGGAGGGAAGGACCGGGGAGCTGTTTTTT. It yields the protein CASSKREGRTGELFF.

The count of this clone is one. The V and J genes are TRBV2 and TRBJ1-4; a weak D match, TRBD1 (6 bases). The CDR3 consists of 13 residues. From germline, CDR1 is SNHLY and CDR2 FYNNEI. The germline V and J ends were trimmed by 4 bases and 8 bases, with 11 bases remaining between them. In DNA, the CDR3 is TGTGCCAGCAGTGCGGGGGGGCGGGAAAAACTGTTTTTT. This encodes CASSAGGREKLFF.

V usage is TRBV5-1 and J usage is TRBJ1-1; D might be TRBD1 (6 bases). V lost 4 bases, J lost 4 bases, and 14 bases lay in between. Germline CDR1 SGHRS, CDR2 YFSETQ. The CDR3 extends over 14 amino acids. The CDR3 DNA reads as TGCGCCAGCAGCCAAACAGGGAGGGGCACTGAAGCTTTCTTT. Its protein product is CASSQTGRGTEAFF. The full variable domain, with the rest looked up from reference TRBV5-1 and TRBJ1-1, is KAGVTQTPRYLIKTRGQQVTLSCSPISGHRSVSWYQQTPGQGLQFLFEYFSETQRNKGNFPGRFSGRQFSNSRSEMNVSTLELGDSALYLCASSQTGRGTEAFFGQGTRLTVV.

The sample holds one count of this clone. The rearrangement uses TRBV11-2 and TRBJ2-3; the match to TRBD2 covers 11 bases. Germline V CDR1 and CDR2: SGHAT, FQNNGV. Losses at the gene ends were 3 bases for V and 5 bases for J; bases not matched to a gene: 13. This CDR3 has 18 amino acids. The CDR3 DNA is TGTGCCAGCAGCTTCGTCCGGGGTAGCGGGGGGGCAGTAGATACGCAGTATTTT. This gives the protein CASSFVRGSGGAVDTQYF.

The chain combines TRBV28 with TRBJ1-2, with D perhaps matching TRBD1 (6 bases). This CDR3 spans 13 amino acids. Germline loops: CDR1 MDHEN, CDR2 SYDVKM. Trimming removed 5 bases at V and 3 bases at J, with 10 bases between. The CDR3 coding sequence is TGTGCCAGCAGTCTACAGGGTGACTATGGCTACACCTTC. Translation gives CASSLQGDYGYTF.